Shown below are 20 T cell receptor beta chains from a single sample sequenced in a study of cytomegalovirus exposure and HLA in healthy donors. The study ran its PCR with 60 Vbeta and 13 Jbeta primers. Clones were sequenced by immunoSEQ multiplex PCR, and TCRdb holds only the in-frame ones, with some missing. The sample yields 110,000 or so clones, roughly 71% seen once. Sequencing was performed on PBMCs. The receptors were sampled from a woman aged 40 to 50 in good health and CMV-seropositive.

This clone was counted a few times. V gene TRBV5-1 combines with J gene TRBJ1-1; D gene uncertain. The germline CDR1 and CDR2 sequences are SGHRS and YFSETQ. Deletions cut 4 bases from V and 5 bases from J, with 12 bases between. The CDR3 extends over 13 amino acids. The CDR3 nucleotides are TGCGCCAGCAGCGATGCACAGAGAACTGAAGCTTTCTTT. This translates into CASSDAQRTEAFF.

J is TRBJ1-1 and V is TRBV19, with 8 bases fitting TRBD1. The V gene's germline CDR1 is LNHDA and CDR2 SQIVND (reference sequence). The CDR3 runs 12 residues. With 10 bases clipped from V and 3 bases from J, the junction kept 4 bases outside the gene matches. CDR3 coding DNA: TGTGCCACCCGACAGGGGTACACTGAAGCTTTCTTT. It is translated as CATRQGYTEAFF.

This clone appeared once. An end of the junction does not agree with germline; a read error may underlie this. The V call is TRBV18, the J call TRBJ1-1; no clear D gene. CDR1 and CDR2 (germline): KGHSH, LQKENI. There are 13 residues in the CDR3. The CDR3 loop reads CANSPNELREAFF. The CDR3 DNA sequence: TGTGCCAACTCACCAAATGAACTACGGGAAGCTTTCTTT.

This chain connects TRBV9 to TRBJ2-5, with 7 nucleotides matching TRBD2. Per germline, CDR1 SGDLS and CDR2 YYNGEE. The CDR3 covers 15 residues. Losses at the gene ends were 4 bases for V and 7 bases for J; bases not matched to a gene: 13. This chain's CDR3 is CASSPSGGRTGTQYF. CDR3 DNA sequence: TGTGCCAGCAGCCCTTCCGGGGGGAGAACAGGGACCCAGTACTTC.

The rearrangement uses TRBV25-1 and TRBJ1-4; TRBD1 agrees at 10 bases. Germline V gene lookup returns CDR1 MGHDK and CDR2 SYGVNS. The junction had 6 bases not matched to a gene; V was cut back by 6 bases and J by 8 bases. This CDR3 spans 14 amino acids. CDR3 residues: CASSAGTGAEKLFF. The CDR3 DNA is TGTGCCAGCAGCGCCGGGACAGGGGCCGAAAAACTGTTTTTT.

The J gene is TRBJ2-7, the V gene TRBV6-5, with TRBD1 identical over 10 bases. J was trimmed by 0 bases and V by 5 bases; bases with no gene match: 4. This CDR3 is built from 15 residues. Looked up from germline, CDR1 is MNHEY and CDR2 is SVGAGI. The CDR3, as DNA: TGTGCCAGCAGTATTGACAGGGGGCTCTCCTACGAGCAGTACTTC. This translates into CASSIDRGLSYEQYF.

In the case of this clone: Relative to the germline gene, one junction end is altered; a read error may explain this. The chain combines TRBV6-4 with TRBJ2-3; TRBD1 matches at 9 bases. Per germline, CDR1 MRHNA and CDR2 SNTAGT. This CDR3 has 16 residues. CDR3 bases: TGTGCCAGCAGTCCCGGGACAGGGCCGGGCACGGATACGCAGTATTTT. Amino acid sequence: CASSPGTGPGTDTQYF.

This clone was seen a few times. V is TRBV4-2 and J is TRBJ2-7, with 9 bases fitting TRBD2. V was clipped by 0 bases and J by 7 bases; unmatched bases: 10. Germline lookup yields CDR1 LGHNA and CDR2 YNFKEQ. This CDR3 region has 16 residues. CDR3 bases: TGTGCCAGCAGCCAAGAGGGGACCGCGGGGGGGCAAGAGCAGTACTTC. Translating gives CASSQEGTAGGQEQYF.

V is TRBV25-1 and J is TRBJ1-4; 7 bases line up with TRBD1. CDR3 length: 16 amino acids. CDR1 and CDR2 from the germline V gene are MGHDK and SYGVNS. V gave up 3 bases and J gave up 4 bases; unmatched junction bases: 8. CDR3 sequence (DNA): TGTGCCAGCAGTGACTCACAGGGGTATGGTAATGAAAAACTGTTTTTT. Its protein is CASSDSQGYGNEKLFF.

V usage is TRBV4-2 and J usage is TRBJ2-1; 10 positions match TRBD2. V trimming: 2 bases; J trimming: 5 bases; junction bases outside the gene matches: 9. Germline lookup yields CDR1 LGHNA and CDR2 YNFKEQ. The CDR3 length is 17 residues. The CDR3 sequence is CASSQRASGGTNNEQFF. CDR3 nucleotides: TGTGCCAGCAGCCAACGGGCTAGCGGGGGTACTAACAATGAGCAGTTCTTC.

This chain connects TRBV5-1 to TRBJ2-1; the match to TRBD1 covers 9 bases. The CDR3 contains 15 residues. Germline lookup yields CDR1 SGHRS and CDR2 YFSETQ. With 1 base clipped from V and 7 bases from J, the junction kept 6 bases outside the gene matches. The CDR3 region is CASSLWGDRGNEQFF. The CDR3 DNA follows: TGCGCCAGCAGCTTGTGGGGAGACAGGGGGAATGAGCAGTTCTTC.

As DNA, the CDR3 is TGTGCCAGCAGCCACTCATACTCTGGGGCCAACGTCCTGACTTTC. As protein: CASSHSYSGANVLTF. This chain connects TRBV5-6 to TRBJ2-6; no firm D call. The germline CDR1 and CDR2 sequences are SGHDT and YYEEEE. The CDR3 contains 15 residues. V was trimmed by 4 bases and J by 0 bases, leaving 8 bases between them. The whole variable domain, remainder taken from reference TRBV5-6 and TRBJ2-6, is DAGVTQSPTHLIKTRGQQVTLRCSPKSGHDTVSWYQQALGQGPQFIFQYYEEEERQRGNFPDRFSGHQFPNYSSELNVNALLLGDSALYLCASSHSYSGANVLTFGAGSRLTVL.

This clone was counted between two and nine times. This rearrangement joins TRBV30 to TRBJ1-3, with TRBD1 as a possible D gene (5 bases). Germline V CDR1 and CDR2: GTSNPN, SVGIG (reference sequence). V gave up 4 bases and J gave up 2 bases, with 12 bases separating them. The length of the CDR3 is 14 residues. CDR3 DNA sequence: TGTGCCTGGATATGGGGCACTCCTGGAAACACCATATATTTT. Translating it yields CAWIWGTPGNTIYF.

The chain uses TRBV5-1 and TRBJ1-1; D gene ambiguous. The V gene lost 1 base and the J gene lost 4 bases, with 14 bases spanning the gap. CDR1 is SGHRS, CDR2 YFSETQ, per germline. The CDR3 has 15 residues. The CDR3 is CASSLYGSLGTEAFF. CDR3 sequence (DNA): TGCGCCAGCAGCTTGTACGGGAGTCTGGGCACTGAAGCTTTCTTT.

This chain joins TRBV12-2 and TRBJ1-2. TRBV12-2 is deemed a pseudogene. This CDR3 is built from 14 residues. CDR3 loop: CASPHKTEIGGYTF. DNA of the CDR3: TGTGCAAGTCCCCATAAGACCGAGATCGGGGGCTACACCTTC.

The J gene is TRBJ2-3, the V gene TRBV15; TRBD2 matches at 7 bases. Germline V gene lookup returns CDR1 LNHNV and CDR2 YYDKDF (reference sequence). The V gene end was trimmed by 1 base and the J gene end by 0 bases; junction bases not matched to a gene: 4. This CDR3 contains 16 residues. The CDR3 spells CATSRGGGGSTDTQYF. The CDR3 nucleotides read TGTGCCACCAGCAGAGGGGGCGGGGGTAGCACAGATACGCAGTATTTT. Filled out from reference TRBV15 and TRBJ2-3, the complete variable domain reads DAMVIQNPRYQVTQFGKPVTLSCSQTLNHNVMYWYQQKSSQAPKLLFHYYDKDFNNEADTPDNFQSRRPNTSFCFLDIRSPGLGDTAMYLCATSRGGGGSTDTQYFGPGTRLTVL.

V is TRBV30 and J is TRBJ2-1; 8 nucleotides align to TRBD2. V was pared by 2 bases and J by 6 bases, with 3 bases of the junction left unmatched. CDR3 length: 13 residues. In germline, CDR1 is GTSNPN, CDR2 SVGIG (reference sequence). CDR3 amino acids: CAWSPGGVNEQFF. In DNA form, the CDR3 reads TGTGCCTGGAGTCCCGGGGGGGTCAATGAGCAGTTCTTC.

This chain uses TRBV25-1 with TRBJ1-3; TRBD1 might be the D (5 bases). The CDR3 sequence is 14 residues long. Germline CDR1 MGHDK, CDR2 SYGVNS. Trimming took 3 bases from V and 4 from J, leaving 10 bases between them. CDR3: CASSEKTVGNTIYF. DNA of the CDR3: TGTGCCAGCAGTGAGAAGACAGTAGGAAACACCATATATTTT.

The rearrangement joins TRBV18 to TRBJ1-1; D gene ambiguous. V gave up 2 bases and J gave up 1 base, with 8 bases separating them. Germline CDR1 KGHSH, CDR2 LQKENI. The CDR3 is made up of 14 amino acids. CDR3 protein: CASSPERGNTEAFF. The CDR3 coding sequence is TGTGCCAGCTCACCAGAAAGAGGGAACACTGAAGCTTTCTTT.

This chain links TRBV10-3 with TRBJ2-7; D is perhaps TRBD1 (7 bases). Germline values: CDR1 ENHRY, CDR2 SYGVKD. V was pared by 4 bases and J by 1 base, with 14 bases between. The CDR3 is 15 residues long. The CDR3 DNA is TGTGCCATCAGTGGCATCCAGGGGGGATCCTACGAGCAGTACTTC. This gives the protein CAISGIQGGSYEQYF.